The next 20 T cell receptor beta chains were all read from a single sample in a study of neoadjuvant anti-PD-1 for oral cavity cancer. Assay: immunoSEQ multiplex PCR; the TCRdb copy retains only in-frame clones and omits some. The repertoire consists of about 15,000 clones, with less than 75% occurring once and the leading ten covering roughly 2.1%. Sequences were derived from PBMCs, sampled before nivolumab (anti-PD-1) treatment. Receptors originate from a person between 40 and 80 years old with oral cavity squamous cell carcinoma.

V is TRBV7-9 and J is TRBJ1-6; D gene unclear. Germline assignment: CDR1 SEHNR and CDR2 FQNEAQ (reference sequence). The CDR3 length is 13 residues. The germline V and J ends were trimmed by 1 base and 9 bases, with 7 bases remaining between them. The CDR3 here is CASSLGSLSPLHF. CDR3 nucleotide sequence: TGTGCCAGCAGCTTAGGATCCCTTTCACCCCTCCACTTT.

The chain uses TRBV5-4 and TRBJ1-4, with D possibly being TRBD1 (5 bases). CDR1 and CDR2 (germline): SGHNT, YYREEE (reference sequence). The CDR3 has 16 residues. Trimming shortened V by 4 bases and J by 8 bases, and 21 bases separated the two germline ends. The CDR3 here is CASSPGMEGLREKLFF. DNA of the CDR3: TGTGCCAGCAGCCCCGGTATGGAGGGGTTGAGGGAAAAACTGTTTTTT.

This clone was seen a handful of times. The V and J genes are TRBV18 and TRBJ2-7, with D uncertain. The CDR3 runs to 13 residues. CDR1 and CDR2 from the germline V gene are KGHSH and LQKENI. V lost 8 bases to trimming and J lost 7 bases, with 18 bases between them. This CDR3 is CASPGDPRPEQYF. The CDR3, as DNA: TGTGCCAGCCCTGGGGATCCTAGGCCTGAGCAGTACTTC.

V gene TRBV6-1 combines with J gene TRBJ1-2; TRBD1 matches at 11 bases. The CDR3 extends over 13 amino acids. Germline lookup yields CDR1 MNHNS and CDR2 SASEGT. The V segment lost 6 bases and the J segment 8 bases; nucleotides outside the gene matches: 5. This chain's CDR3 is CASRSDRGQGYTF. The CDR3 DNA follows: TGTGCCAGCAGATCGGACAGGGGGCAAGGCTACACCTTC.

This clone was recorded a few times. V and J are TRBV5-4 and TRBJ2-7; no definite D call. V was shortened by 0 bases and J by 4 bases, with 11 bases between the two germline ends. The CDR3 length is 14 residues. Germline V gene sequence: CDR1 SGHNT, CDR2 YYREEE (reference sequence). CDR3 amino acids: CASSLDGVQYEQYF. In DNA form, the CDR3 reads TGTGCCAGCAGCTTGGATGGGGTACAATACGAGCAGTACTTC.

V gene TRBV14 combines with J gene TRBJ1-1; D gene ambiguous. The ends were cut back, 0 bases at V and 5 bases at J, with 13 bases in the middle. The CDR3 is 15 residues long. Germline V gene lookup returns CDR1 SGHDN and CDR2 FVKESK. This CDR3 reads CASSQDPAGRTEAFF. The DNA of the CDR3 is TGTGCCAGCAGCCAAGATCCGGCGGGGAGAACTGAAGCTTTCTTT.

V and J are TRBV18 and TRBJ2-5; the match to TRBD2 covers 11 bases. CDR1 is KGHSH and CDR2 is LQKENI in the germline V gene. Trimming cost V 4 bases and J 2 bases; bases outside gene matches: 9. The length of the CDR3 is 17 residues. This CDR3 is CASSLVDSGRGQETQYF. The CDR3 bases are TGTGCCAGCTCACTCGTGGATAGCGGGAGGGGACAAGAGACCCAGTACTTC.

This rearrangement joins TRBV28 to TRBJ1-5; 10 bases map to TRBD1. The junction had 6 bases not matched to a gene; V was cut back by 3 bases and J by 7 bases. CDR3 length equals 15 residues. CDR1 and CDR2 (germline): MDHEN, SYDVKM. CDR3 amino acids: CASSLEGQGKQPQHF. The DNA for the CDR3 is TGTGCCAGCAGTTTGGAGGGACAGGGGAAACAGCCCCAGCATTTT.

This chain links TRBV6-5 with TRBJ1-6; D unclear. CDR3 length: 14 residues. Germline V gene sequence: CDR1 MNHEY, CDR2 SVGAGI. Trimming stripped 9 bases from V and 6 bases from J, with 15 bases between. The CDR3 region has the DNA TGTGCCAGTTCACGAGGGCCGGGTAATTCACCCCTCCACTTT. Translating it yields CASSRGPGNSPLHF.

This clone was counted between two and nine times. The chain employs TRBV6-1 and TRBJ1-1, with TRBD1 matching over 8 bases. Unmatched junction bases numbered 4, after V lost 3 bases and J lost 1 base. The CDR3 length is 15 residues. From germline, CDR1 is MNHNS and CDR2 SASEGT. CDR3 region: CASSDRGRRNTEAFF. In DNA form, the CDR3 reads TGTGCCAGCAGTGACAGGGGGCGCCGGAACACTGAAGCTTTCTTT.

This chain links TRBV27 with TRBJ1-5; 11 nucleotides agree with TRBD1. The J segment lost 9 bases and the V segment lost 3 bases, leaving 10 bases of the junction unmatched. CDR3 size: 16 residues. Germline lookup yields CDR1 MNHEY and CDR2 SMNVEV (reference sequence). CDR3 DNA sequence: TGTGCCAGCAGTTTCCGGACAGGGGGCACCCTAGGGCCCCAGCATTTT. Protein: CASSFRTGGTLGPQHF.

The rearrangement joins TRBV15 to TRBJ2-3; D unresolved. The V and J ends lost 0 bases and 2 bases respectively, with 9 bases between them. The CDR3 consists of 15 residues. Germline CDR1 reads LNHNV; CDR2 reads YYDKDF (reference sequence). The CDR3 loop reads CATSRDYQNTDTQYF. Here the CDR3 DNA reads TGTGCCACCAGCAGAGATTACCAAAACACAGATACGCAGTATTTT.

J is TRBJ2-3 and V is TRBV10-1, with 10 bases matching TRBD2. V lost 9 bases, J lost 0 bases, and 0 bases stayed unmatched. The CDR3 is 13 residues long. Germline CDR1 WNHNN, CDR2 SYGVQD (reference sequence). The CDR3 loop reads CASSGGSTDTQYF. The CDR3 DNA is TGCGCCAGTAGCGGGGGGAGCACAGATACGCAGTATTTT.

CDR3 bases: TGTGCCAGCAGCCCCCGGGCCCGCTCCTACAATGAGCAGTTCTTC. This codes for CASSPRARSYNEQFF. V gene TRBV11-3 combines with J gene TRBJ2-1, with D unresolved. The CDR3 spans 15 residues. V was clipped by 5 bases and J by 0 bases, with 11 bases between them. Germline V gives CDR1 SGHNT, CDR2 YENEEA. The variable domain in full, completed from reference TRBV11-3 and TRBJ2-1, reads EAGVVQSPRYKIIEKKQPVAFWCNPISGHNTLYWYLQNLGQGPELLIRYENEEAVDDSQLPKDRFSAERLKGVDSTLKIQPAELGDSAVYLCASSPRARSYNEQFFGPGTRLTVL.

The V call is TRBV5-1, the J call TRBJ2-7; D may be TRBD1 or TRBD2 (7 bases each). This CDR3 has 14 amino acids. CDR1 is SGHRS and CDR2 is YFSETQ in the germline V gene. V was shortened by 3 bases and J by 3 bases, with 13 bases between the two germline ends. CDR3 nucleotides: TGCGCCAGCAGCTCGGGGGGACAGCACTACGAGCAGTACTTC. Its translation is CASSSGGQHYEQYF.

The rearrangement joins TRBV19 to TRBJ2-4; D gene unclear. Trimming pared 9 bases from V and 1 base from J, leaving 16 bases between. Germline CDR1 and CDR2: LNHDA and SQIVND (reference sequence). The CDR3 sequence is 15 residues long. The CDR3 DNA reads as TGTGCCAGCCGGGTGGCAGATGGGGCCAAAAACATTCAGTACTTC. Translated, it gives CASRVADGAKNIQYF. The whole variable domain, filled in from reference TRBV19 and TRBJ2-4, reads DGGITQSPKYLFRKEGQNVTLSCEQNLNHDAMYWYRQDPGQGLRLIYYSQIVNDFQKGDIAEGYSVSREKKESFPLTVTSAQKNPTAFYLCASRVADGAKNIQYFGAGTRLSVL.

This clone was seen a handful of times. The V and J genes are TRBV6-1 and TRBJ1-1; D ambiguous. V was shortened by 10 bases and J by 3 bases, with 6 bases between the two germline ends. Per germline, CDR1 MNHNS and CDR2 SASEGT. The CDR3 is made up of 10 amino acids. In DNA, the CDR3 is TGTGCCATTAAGGACACTGAAGCTTTCTTT. Protein product: CAIKDTEAFF.

The genes are TRBV15 and TRBJ1-4; 11 positions match TRBD1. The V segment lost 8 bases and the J segment 8 bases; nucleotides outside the gene matches: 7. The CDR3 covers 14 residues. CDR1 LNHNV and CDR2 YYDKDF come from the germline V gene (reference sequence). This chain's CDR3 is CATDWTGGDEKLFF. CDR3 coding DNA: TGTGCCACCGACTGGACAGGGGGCGACGAAAAACTGTTTTTT.

The rearrangement joins TRBV28 to TRBJ2-3; 12 nucleotides line up with TRBD2. CDR3 size: 19 residues. V gave up 6 bases and J gave up 2 bases; unmatched junction bases: 15. The germline CDR1 and CDR2 sequences are MDHEN and SYDVKM. The CDR3 sequence is CASSSLAGGHFMTTDTQYF. CDR3 nucleotides: TGTGCCAGCAGCTCGCTAGCGGGAGGGCACTTCATGACCACAGATACGCAGTATTTT.

This clone was detected once. The rearrangement joins TRBV7-3 to TRBJ2-1; D is uncertain. The V end was cut by 5 bases, the J end by 3 bases, with 11 bases between. In germline, CDR1 is SGHTA, CDR2 FQGTGA. This CDR3 is 14 amino acids long. The CDR3 loop reads CASSPLGSYNEQFF. In nucleotides, the CDR3 is TGTGCCAGCAGCCCACTCGGCAGCTACAATGAGCAGTTCTTC.